This TCR beta chain emerged from a study of shared T cell receptors in the human thymus. In germline, CDR1 is SGHVS, CDR2 FQNEAQ. With 4 bases removed from V and 4 bases from J, the gap between germline ends came to 10 bases. The CDR3 contains 13 residues. Worth noting for this clone: At the DNA level, this CDR3 is encoded by other sequences in the same sample as well.

TCRdb's copy holds only in-frame clones and misses some; the assay was immunoSEQ multiplex PCR. The data hold some 760,000 clones, with around 85% observed a single time. The same specimen was also included in a second study, on human thymus T cells. That source reports: Repertoires from thymus and blood appeared to show biased V and J gene usage.

Source material: thymocytes. The clonotype comes from a girl less than two years old with a congenital heart defect. This sequence joins TRBV7-8 and TRBJ1-1, with no clear D. The CDR3, as DNA: TGTGCCAGCAGCTCCAATAGCGGCACTGAAGCTTTCTTT. Residues: CASSSNSGTEAFF.